This T cell receptor beta chain was sequenced for a study of graft-versus-host responses after intestinal transplantation. The overall study: After anti-thymocyte globulin induction, recipients took tacrolimus and steroids for approximately three years.

Regarding this clone: The target antigen is unknown.

This CDR3 comprises 13 residues. Per the germline V gene, CDR1 is SGHVS and CDR2 is FNYEAQ. Trimming took off 4 bases at V and 4 bases at J, with 10 bases between the two ends. Generated by immunoSEQ multiplex PCR, the TCRdb table keeps only in-frame clones and is missing some. The sample has about 120,000 clones; approximately 95% are singletons. This sample comprised unstimulated CD4+ T cells sorted from spleen or lymph node cells, obtained before intestinal transplant. J is TRBJ2-5 and V is TRBV7-6; D not certain. This clonotype originated in a human donor who received an intestinal transplant. The DNA for the CDR3 is TGTGCCAGCAGCTCCTTCCCTACAGAGACCCAGTACTTC. Translation: CASSSFPTETQYF.